The clone carrying this T cell receptor beta chain was counted a few times. This entry is derived from a study of T cells in Graves' hyperthyroidism and ophthalmopathy. The CDR3 totals 15 residues. Trimming took 3 bases from V and 4 from J; bases not matched to a gene: 5. The germline gives CDR1 SGHTA, CDR2 FQGNSA. RNA transcripts gave rise to amplified TCR beta CDR3 regions. The TCR CDR3 first-round RT-PCR relied on the HTBI primer set. TCRdb fed the multiplex PCR reads into MiXCR, producing one record per CDR3 protein. The sample lists 250,000 or so distinct CDR3 sequences; roughly 15% were seen once.

Source material: blood. This sequence joins TRBV7-2 and TRBJ2-4, with 8 bases identical to TRBD1. This sequence was found in a woman aged 45-59 years with Graves' hyperthyroidism that later progressed to Graves' ophthalmopathy. The CDR3 sequence is CASSFLQGDKNIQYF. The CDR3 nucleotides read TGTGCCAGCAGCTTCTTACAGGGGGATAAAAACATTCAGTACTTC.